The T cell receptor (beta chain) under discussion was sequenced for a study of blood T cell repertoires in COVID-19. Under the authors' procedure: The authors estimated nucleated cell counts from reference gene primer amplification. Sequenced by immunoSEQ multiplex PCR; TCRdb stores in-frame clones only, minus some. V and J calls and clone size are copied from that table; D and trimming were computed from the DNA. The data hold roughly 200,000 clones, with about 91% observed a single time. V was cut by 6 bases and J by 6 bases, with 14 bases left in between. This CDR3 spans 13 amino acids. The source of this sequence is a woman in her 30s with acute or convalescent COVID-19. The specimen was peripheral blood. The V and J genes are TRBV12-3 or TRBV12-4 and TRBJ1-2; TRBD1 is a possible D gene (5 bases). The CDR3 DNA sequence: TGTGCCAGCAGCCGCGACAGTTTCGATGGCTACACCTTC. Translating gives CASSRDSFDGYTF.